The 5 T cell receptor beta chains below come from one sample, sequenced in a study of cytomegalovirus exposure and HLA in healthy donors. A multiplex PCR was run with 60 Vbeta primers and 13 Jbeta primers. Repertoires were generated with immunoSEQ multiplex PCR, while TCRdb's copy carries only in-frame clones and drops some. The table lists about 130,000 clones, roughly three quarters of them singletons, with about 1.7% in the top ten. Sequences were obtained from PBMCs. The receptors stem from a woman aged 40-49 years in good health and CMV-seronegative.

The gene calls are TRBV10-1 and TRBJ2-7, with TRBD2 identical over 7 bases. CDR1 is WNHNN, CDR2 SYGVQD, per germline (reference sequence). J lost 3 bases, V lost 0 bases, and 8 bases had no gene match. The CDR3 has 16 residues. The CDR3 DNA is TGCGCCAGCAGTGAGTCGAAGGTAGCGGGCAGCTACGAGCAGTACTTC. Its protein product is CASSESKVAGSYEQYF.

This clone was seen a few times. This chain joins TRBV18 and TRBJ2-1, with 8 bases lining up with TRBD2. After removal of 5 bases from V and 8 bases from J, the junction contained 11 bases not matched to a gene. This CDR3 is built from 15 residues. Germline V gives CDR1 KGHSH, CDR2 LQKENI. The CDR3 spells CASSVDSGVGHEQFF. CDR3 nucleotides: TGTGCCAGCTCAGTCGATAGCGGGGTGGGCCATGAGCAGTTCTTC.

This clone appeared a single time. This rearrangement joins TRBV7-2 to TRBJ1-1; TRBD1 matches at 8 bases. CDR1 is SGHTA and CDR2 is FQGNSA in the germline V gene. The CDR3 length is 13 residues. J gave up 7 bases and V 5 bases, and 6 bases lay outside the gene matches. CDR3 amino acids: CASSPDREDEAFF. In DNA form, the CDR3 reads TGTGCCAGCAGCCCGGACAGGGAGGATGAAGCTTTCTTT.

The genes are TRBV4-1 and TRBJ2-7; 11 bases fit TRBD2. J lost 1 base, V lost 1 base, and 6 bases had no gene match. This CDR3 has 17 residues. Per germline, CDR1 MGHRA and CDR2 YSYEKL. CDR3 DNA: TGCGCCAGCAGCCAAGCTACTAGCGGGGGCCCATCCTACGAGCAGTACTTC. It encodes CASSQATSGGPSYEQYF.

The J gene is TRBJ1-2, the V gene TRBV7-9; D unclear. Trimming shortened V by 0 bases and J by 2 bases, and 4 bases separated the two germline ends. The CDR3 totals 13 residues. Germline CDR1 reads SEHNR; CDR2 reads FQNEAQ (reference sequence). The CDR3, as DNA: TGTGCCAGCAGCTTAGCAGAGAACTATGGCTACACCTTC. Translating it yields CASSLAENYGYTF.